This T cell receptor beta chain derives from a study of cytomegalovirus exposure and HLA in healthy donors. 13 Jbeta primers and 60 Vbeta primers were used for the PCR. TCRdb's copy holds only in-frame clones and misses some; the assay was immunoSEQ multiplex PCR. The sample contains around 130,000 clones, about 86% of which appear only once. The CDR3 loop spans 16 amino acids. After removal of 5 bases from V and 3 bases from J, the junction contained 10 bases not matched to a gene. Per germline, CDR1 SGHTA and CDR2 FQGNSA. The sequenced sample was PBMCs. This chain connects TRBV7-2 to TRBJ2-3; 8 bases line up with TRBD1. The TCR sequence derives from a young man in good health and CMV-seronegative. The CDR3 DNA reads TGTGCCAGCAGCACCCAACGGACAGGGAAAACAGATACGCAGTATTTT. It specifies CASSTQRTGKTDTQYF.